The 24 T cell receptor beta chains listed next were all sequenced from one sample in a study of blood T cell repertoires in COVID-19. Some clones are missing from TCRdb's copy, which holds only in-frame ones; the method was immunoSEQ multiplex PCR. The table lists under 100,000 clones, around 86% of them singletons. Sample: peripheral blood. These receptors were collected from a woman aged 70 to 79 with acute or convalescent COVID-19.

The CDR3 reads CASSLDRGSYEQYF. CDR3 nucleotide sequence: TGTGCCAGCAGCTTAGACAGGGGGTCCTACGAGCAGTACTTC. The V gene is TRBV7-9, the J gene TRBJ2-7; 8 nucleotides match TRBD1. V shed 1 base and J 1 base; nucleotides not matched to a gene: 0. Germline V gene data show CDR1 as SEHNR and CDR2 as FQNEAQ (reference sequence). The CDR3 extends over 14 amino acids. The full variable domain, in which reference TRBV7-9 and TRBJ2-7 provide the parts outside the CDR3, is DTGVSQNPRHKITKRGQNVTFRCDPISEHNRLYWYRQTLGQGPEFLTYFQNEAQLEKSRLLSDRFSAERPKGSFSTLEIQRTEQGDSAMYLCASSLDRGSYEQYFGPGTRLTVT.

This clone showed up just a few times. This chain connects TRBV5-5 to TRBJ2-1, with D possibly TRBD1 on 6 matching bases. The V end lost 4 bases, the J end lost 8 bases, and 10 bases lay between the germline ends. Germline V gene lookup returns CDR1 SGHKS and CDR2 YYEKEE (reference sequence). The CDR3 has 12 amino acids. The CDR3 DNA reads TGTGCCAGCAGCACACAGGGTTATGAGCAGTTCTTC. Amino acid sequence: CASSTQGYEQFF.

The chain uses TRBV10-3 and TRBJ1-1, with D perhaps matching TRBD1 (5 bases). The germline V gene has CDR1 ENHRY and CDR2 SYGVKD. There are 14 residues in the CDR3. V was trimmed by 4 bases and J by 0 bases, leaving 9 bases between them. The CDR3 DNA sequence: TGTGCCATCAGTGGACAGTTCATGAACACTGAAGCTTTCTTT. It is translated as CAISGQFMNTEAFF.

This sequence joins TRBV30 and TRBJ2-3; 8 positions match TRBD1. Germline V gives CDR1 GTSNPN, CDR2 SVGIG (reference sequence). The V gene end was trimmed by 2 bases and the J gene end by 6 bases; junction bases not matched to a gene: 13. This CDR3 is 16 amino acids long. The CDR3 DNA reads as TGTGCCTGGAGTTTAGGGCGGCCAGGGGGCCGGGATACGCAGTATTTT. Translated, it gives CAWSLGRPGGRDTQYF.

The chain recombines TRBV10-3 with TRBJ2-3; D might be TRBD2 (5 bases). The CDR3 is 13 amino acids. Trimming cost V 7 bases and J 4 bases, with 12 bases left between them. Looked up from germline, CDR1 is ENHRY and CDR2 is SYGVKD. The CDR3 is CAIMASYADTQYF. CDR3 sequence (DNA): TGTGCCATCATGGCTAGCTACGCAGATACGCAGTATTTT.

The chain has TRBV5-1 and TRBJ2-7; TRBD1 aligns across 10 bases. Germline assignment: CDR1 SGHRS and CDR2 YFSETQ. CDR3 length: 13 amino acids. The ends lost 4 bases at V and 5 bases at J; junction bases unmatched: 3. CDR3 in DNA: TGCGCCAGCAGCCCGGGACAGGGGCACGAGCAGTACTTC. Translation: CASSPGQGHEQYF.

This chain connects TRBV12-3 or TRBV12-4 to TRBJ1-1; TRBD1 might be the D (5 bases). V was shortened by 6 bases and J by 1 base, with 9 bases between the two germline ends. CDR3 length: 13 residues. The CDR3 region has the DNA TGTGCCAGCAGGCACGACAGGAACACTGAAGCTTTCTTT. Its protein is CASRHDRNTEAFF.

V gene TRBV15 combines with J gene TRBJ2-7, with D possibly matching TRBD2 (6 bases). CDR3 length: 14 residues. V was clipped by 4 bases and J by 3 bases, with 13 bases between them. Germline assignment: CDR1 LNHNV and CDR2 YYDKDF (reference sequence). CDR3 amino acids: CATSKREQYYEQYF. DNA for the CDR3: TGTGCCACCAGCAAACGGGAGCAGTACTACGAGCAGTACTTC.

The chain recombines TRBV1 with TRBJ1-2; the DNA was not used to check the table's D call, TRBD1. TRBV1 represents a pseudogene. The CDR3 spans 15 residues. CDR3 nucleotides: TGCACCAGCAGCCTAATTAGACAGGGGACCTATGGCTACACCTTC. It yields the protein CTSSLIRQGTYGYTF.

This clone was observed a few times. This chain joins TRBV6-5 and TRBJ1-2; D may be TRBD1 (6 bases). CDR3 size: 15 residues. Germline V gene lookup returns CDR1 MNHEY and CDR2 SVGAGI. V shed 4 bases and J shed 3 bases, with 15 bases lying between them. The CDR3 loop is CASSLPDRPHYGYTF. CDR3 nucleotide sequence: TGTGCCAGCAGTTTACCAGACAGGCCACACTATGGCTACACCTTC.

The chain employs TRBV10-3 and TRBJ1-4; D might be TRBD1 (6 bases). The V end lost 5 bases, the J end lost 7 bases, and 20 bases lay between the germline ends. CDR1 ENHRY and CDR2 SYGVKD come from the germline V gene. This CDR3 has 16 residues. The CDR3: CAISNTQGGSAEKLFF. The CDR3 DNA follows: TGTGCCATCAGTAATACACAGGGTGGGTCGGCTGAAAAACTGTTTTTT.

There are a few counts of this clone. The chain is built from TRBV2 and TRBJ1-1; 9 bases are shared with TRBD1. Per the germline V gene, CDR1 is SNHLY and CDR2 is FYNNEI. Trimming cost V 5 bases and J 5 bases; bases outside gene matches: 6. This CDR3 region has 14 residues. The CDR3 nucleotides are TGTGCCAGCAGTAAGACAGGGGGTTGGACTGAAGCTTTCTTT. The encoded protein is CASSKTGGWTEAFF.

V gene TRBV9 combines with J gene TRBJ1-2; D gene unclear. Germline-derived CDR1 and CDR2 are SGDLS and YYNGEE. The CDR3 is 14 amino acids. Trimming shortened V by 6 bases and J by 1 base, and 13 bases separated the two germline ends. Written as DNA, the CDR3 is TGTGCCAGCACCCGGGAGGGAGGTAACTATGGCTACACCTTC. This translates into CASTREGGNYGYTF.

The V gene is TRBV7-2, the J gene TRBJ1-5; 8 positions agree with TRBD1. Germline V gives CDR1 SGHTA, CDR2 FQGNSA. V lost 5 bases, J lost 7 bases, and 7 bases stayed unmatched. The CDR3 has 14 residues. The CDR3 DNA follows: TGTGCCAGCAGCCGTGACAGGGGACGACAGCCCCAGCATTTT. It translates to CASSRDRGRQPQHF.

The chain carries TRBV27 and TRBJ1-5; D is uncertain. The V end lost 2 bases, the J end lost 7 bases, and 15 bases lay between the germline ends. CDR3 length: 15 residues. Germline values: CDR1 MNHEY, CDR2 SMNVEV (reference sequence). The CDR3 DNA sequence: TGTGCCAGCAGTTTAGGGCCTCTTGGAGGACAGCCCCAGCATTTT. Protein: CASSLGPLGGQPQHF.

The V gene is TRBV18, the J gene TRBJ1-2; TRBD1 might be the D (6 bases). The ends were cut back, 2 bases at V and 8 bases at J, with 18 bases in the middle. CDR3 length: 15 residues. Germline CDR1 reads KGHSH; CDR2 reads LQKENI. CDR3 sequence reads: CASSPGVKGDNGYTF. DNA of the CDR3: TGTGCCAGCTCACCAGGAGTAAAGGGGGACAACGGCTACACCTTC. The full variable domain, with the rest looked up from reference TRBV18 and TRBJ1-2, is NAGVMQNPRHLVRRRGQEARLRCSPMKGHSHVYWYRQLPEEGLKFMVYLQKENIIDESGMPKERFSAEFPKEGPSILRIQQVVRGDSAAYFCASSPGVKGDNGYTFGSGTRLTVV.

The J gene is TRBJ1-1, the V gene TRBV6-5, with 7 bases fitting TRBD1. CDR3 length equals 14 residues. The germline V gene has CDR1 MNHEY and CDR2 SVGAGI. The V segment lost 6 bases and the J segment 6 bases; nucleotides outside the gene matches: 10. CDR3 sequence reads: CASSPLQGLPEAFF. The CDR3 coding sequence is TGTGCCAGCAGCCCACTACAGGGGTTACCTGAAGCTTTCTTT.

This clone was counted once. The chain recombines TRBV30 with TRBJ1-5; D gene uncertain. The V gene lost 2 bases and the J gene lost 5 bases, with 10 bases spanning the gap. Germline V gene data show CDR1 as GTSNPN and CDR2 as SVGIG (reference sequence). The CDR3 sequence is 13 residues long. The CDR3 nucleotides read TGTGCCTGGAGTAGTGAGGGAGATCAGCCCCAGCATTTT. It yields the protein CAWSSEGDQPQHF.

The chain is built from TRBV11-2 and TRBJ1-1; tentative D call: TRBD1 (5 bases). The CDR3 has 14 residues. CDR1 and CDR2 (germline): SGHAT, FQNNGV. Trimming cost V 0 bases and J 4 bases, with 9 bases left between them. The CDR3 DNA follows: TGTGCCAGCAGCTTAGATCGGGGGACCACTGAAGCTTTCTTT. It yields the protein CASSLDRGTTEAFF.

The rearrangement links TRBV7-9 to TRBJ2-5; 8 bases align to TRBD2. With V trimmed by 3 bases and J by 4 bases, 4 bases remained unmatched. This CDR3 is built from 14 residues. Germline V gives CDR1 SEHNR, CDR2 FQNEAQ (reference sequence). CDR3 DNA: TGTGCCAGCAGCTTCGGGGGGGATGGAGAGACCCAGTACTTC. Its translation: CASSFGGDGETQYF.

The rearrangement uses TRBV11-2 and TRBJ1-3; D uncertain. Germline lookup yields CDR1 SGHAT and CDR2 FQNNGV. The CDR3 contains 17 residues. The V and J ends lost 5 bases and 0 bases respectively, with 17 bases between them. CDR3 nucleotides: TGTGCCAGCAGCCCGGGGAGCTGGGGATCCTCTGGAAACACCATATATTTT. Amino acid sequence: CASSPGSWGSSGNTIYF.

The CDR3 protein is CASSPGRGWGYTF. The CDR3 nucleotides read TGTGCCAGTAGTCCAGGAAGGGGCTGGGGCTACACCTTC. V usage is TRBV19 and J usage is TRBJ1-2; perhaps TRBD1 as D (5 bases). The CDR3 has 13 residues. The V end was cut by 5 bases, the J end by 8 bases, with 15 bases between. Germline loops: CDR1 LNHDA, CDR2 SQIVND (reference sequence).

The chain couples TRBV5-5 to TRBJ2-7; tentatively, D is TRBD1 (7 bases). CDR1 is SGHKS, CDR2 YYEKEE, per germline (reference sequence). Trimming stripped 0 bases from V and 2 bases from J, with 15 bases between. CDR3 length: 16 residues. The chain's CDR3 is CASSLAGGGSAYEQYF. The CDR3 DNA reads TGTGCCAGCAGCTTGGCTGGAGGGGGCAGCGCCTACGAGCAGTACTTC.

The V call is TRBV12-5, the J call TRBJ2-7; 14 bases align to TRBD2. Germline lookup yields CDR1 LGHNT and CDR2 FRNRAP. Losses at the gene ends were 4 bases for V and 0 bases for J; bases not matched to a gene: 8. This CDR3 region has 18 residues. CDR3 nucleotide sequence: TGTGCTAGTGGTTCTCCCGGGACTAGCGGGGGAAGCTCCTACGAGCAGTACTTC. It yields the protein CASGSPGTSGGSSYEQYF. Supplemented by reference TRBV12-5 and TRBJ2-7, the full variable domain reads DARVTQTPRHKVTEMGQEVTMRCQPILGHNTVFWYRQTMMQGLELLAYFRNRAPLDDSGMPKDRFSAEMPDATLATLKIQPSEPRDSAVYFCASGSPGTSGGSSYEQYFGPGTRLTVT.